This T cell receptor beta chain is drawn from a study of blood T cell repertoires in COVID-19. Background on the study: Sites in the United States, Italy and Spain provided acute and convalescent COVID-19 samples. PBMCs, B-cell-depleted T cells, or T cells provided the cDNA or gDNA that made up the material.

In the study's own analysis: Reference gene primers were amplified, and this amplification served to estimate nucleated cell counts. Sequenced by immunoSEQ multiplex PCR; TCRdb stores in-frame clones only, minus some. Clone size and the V and J calls come from that table; the DNA yielded D and trimming. The sample lists 20,000 to 30,000 clones, about 89% occurring once. The J segment lost 3 bases and the V segment lost 5 bases, leaving 8 bases of the junction unmatched. Germline CDR1 is SGHAT and CDR2 is FQDESV (reference sequence). The CDR3 runs to 16 residues. The rearrangement links TRBV11-1 to TRBJ2-7; 12 bases match TRBD1. The specimen sequenced was peripheral blood. This receptor was taken from a human donor with active COVID-19. The donor label of this sample is uncertain. The chain's CDR3 is CASSIGTGGAIYEQYF. The CDR3 coding sequence is TGTGCCAGCAGCATCGGGACAGGGGGCGCCATCTACGAGCAGTACTTC.